These T cell receptor beta chains were read from a single sample in a study of CD8+CD57+ T cells in acquired aplastic anemia. TCRdb re-analysed the reads in MiXCR, keeping a single row per CDR3 protein. The sample has under 200,000 distinct CDR3 sequences; about 64% are singletons. Sequencing was done on a sample of sorted CD4+, CD8+, or CD8+CD57+ T cells (not recorded which) from PBMCs. All receptors derive from a human donor with severe aplastic anemia or a healthy control (not recorded which). CDR3s include the opening cysteine and the closing phenylalanine or tryptophan. The order of the fields is D gene, V gene, clone size, J gene, CDR3 protein, CDR3 DNA. A D gene is named only where the DNA matches it firmly. Part of the rows lack a size; the others show once, few, many or a class for expanded clones.

D gene: .; V gene: TRBV5-8; clone size: .; J gene: TRBJ2-7; CDR3 protein: CASSLAGVLYEQYF; CDR3 DNA: TGTGCCAGCAGCTTGGCAGGGGTGTTATACGAGCAGTACTTC
D gene: .; V gene: TRBV19; clone size: .; J gene: TRBJ1-6; CDR3 protein: CASSIWGSSYNSPLHF; CDR3 DNA: TGTGCCAGTAGTATATGGGGAAGCTCCTATAATTCACCCCTCCACTTT
D gene: .; V gene: TRBV20-1; clone size: .; J gene: TRBJ1-2; CDR3 protein: CSARQGVTNYGYTF; CDR3 DNA: TGCAGTGCTAGACAGGGAGTGACTAACTATGGCTACACCTTC
D gene: .; V gene: TRBV4-3; clone size: .; J gene: TRBJ2-7; CDR3 protein: CASSHGQSSYEQYF; CDR3 DNA: TGCGCCAGCAGCCATGGACAAAGCTCCTACGAGCAGTACTTC
D gene: .; V gene: TRBV20-1; clone size: few; J gene: TRBJ1-5; CDR3 protein: CSATLLGASNQPQHF; CDR3 DNA: TGCAGTGCCACGCTTTTGGGGGCGAGTAATCAGCCCCAGCATTTT
D gene: TRBD2; V gene: TRBV7-9; clone size: .; J gene: TRBJ2-3; CDR3 protein: CASSSGLTTTDTQYF; CDR3 DNA: TGTGCCAGCAGCTCGGGACTAACTACCACAGATACGCAGTATTTT
D gene: TRBD2; V gene: TRBV7-9; clone size: .; J gene: TRBJ2-7; CDR3 protein: CASSLGTSVVYEQYF; CDR3 DNA: TGTGCCAGCAGCTTAGGTACTAGCGTAGTCTACGAGCAGTACTTC
D gene: TRBD2; V gene: TRBV20-1; clone size: .; J gene: TRBJ2-3; CDR3 protein: CSARSGGPDTQYF; CDR3 DNA: TGCAGTGCTAGATCGGGGGGGCCCGATACGCAGTATTTT
D gene: .; V gene: TRBV9; clone size: .; J gene: TRBJ2-7; CDR3 protein: CASSPSGAYYEQYF; CDR3 DNA: TGTGCCAGCAGCCCATCCGGGGCTTACTACGAGCAGTACTTC
D gene: TRBD1; V gene: TRBV9; clone size: .; J gene: TRBJ1-2; CDR3 protein: CASSVEGAGYGYTF; CDR3 DNA: TGTGCCAGCAGCGTAGAGGGGGCCGGCTATGGCTACACCTTC
D gene: TRBD2; V gene: TRBV5-1; clone size: .; J gene: TRBJ2-7; CDR3 protein: CASSTGLAGVIPYEQYF; CDR3 DNA: TGCGCCAGCAGCACGGGACTAGCGGGGGTAATTCCCTACGAGCAGTACTTC
D gene: .; V gene: TRBV25-1; clone size: once; J gene: TRBJ1-4; CDR3 protein: CASSESGGTNEKLFF; CDR3 DNA: TGTGCCAGCAGTGAGAGCGGTGGCACTAATGAAAAACTGTTTTTT
D gene: TRBD2; V gene: TRBV12-3/TRBV12-4; clone size: .; J gene: TRBJ2-1; CDR3 protein: CASSPPSGRTYNEQFF; CDR3 DNA: TGTGCCAGCAGCCCCCCTAGCGGGAGGACCTACAATGAGCAGTTCTTC
D gene: TRBD1; V gene: TRBV20-1; clone size: .; J gene: TRBJ1-1; CDR3 protein: CSAPSKRQGSITFF; CDR3 DNA: TGCAGTGCCCCTAGTAAGCGACAGGGGAGCATAACTTTCTTT
D gene: .; V gene: TRBV3-1; clone size: many; J gene: TRBJ1-1; CDR3 protein: CASSRGGLMTEAFF; CDR3 DNA: TGTGCCAGCAGCCGCGGGGGCTTGATGACTGAAGCTTTCTTT
D gene: TRBD1; V gene: TRBV27; clone size: many; J gene: TRBJ2-7; CDR3 protein: CASTGGTGGYEQYF; CDR3 DNA: TGTGCCAGCACCGGTGGGACAGGGGGCTACGAGCAGTACTTC
D gene: TRBD2; V gene: TRBV6-4; clone size: many; J gene: TRBJ2-7; CDR3 protein: CASSQRGTRSYEQYF; CDR3 DNA: TGTGCCAGCAGTCAGCGGGGAACCCGCTCCTACGAGCAGTACTTC
D gene: TRBD1; V gene: TRBV9; clone size: .; J gene: TRBJ1-2; CDR3 protein: CASSVDPRQGIGYGYTF; CDR3 DNA: TGTGCCAGCAGCGTAGACCCCCGACAGGGGATTGGCTATGGCTACACCTTC
D gene: .; V gene: TRBV20-1; clone size: few; J gene: TRBJ1-3; CDR3 protein: CSARGTGLFSGNTIYF; CDR3 DNA: TGCAGTGCTAGAGGCACAGGGTTGTTTTCTGGAAACACCATATATTTT
D gene: .; V gene: TRBV7-2; clone size: once; J gene: TRBJ1-2; CDR3 protein: CASSLGLGQGKGGYTF; CDR3 DNA: TGTGCCAGCAGCTTAGGGTTAGGGCAGGGGAAGGGAGGCTACACCTTC
D gene: .; V gene: TRBV10-3; clone size: few; J gene: TRBJ1-5; CDR3 protein: CAISESRGNQPQHF; CDR3 DNA: TGTGCCATCAGTGAGTCGAGGGGGAATCAGCCCCAGCATTTT
D gene: TRBD2; V gene: TRBV12-3/TRBV12-4; clone size: many; J gene: TRBJ2-1; CDR3 protein: CASSPLAVIYNEQFF; CDR3 DNA: TGTGCCAGCAGTCCACTAGCGGTGATCTACAATGAGCAGTTCTTC
D gene: .; V gene: TRBV7-9; clone size: many; J gene: TRBJ2-5; CDR3 protein: CASSLAGIETQYF; CDR3 DNA: TGTGCCAGCAGCTTGGCAGGGATAGAGACCCAGTACTTC
D gene: .; V gene: TRBV20-1; clone size: .; J gene: TRBJ2-7; CDR3 protein: CSASRTGAYEQYF; CDR3 DNA: TGCAGTGCTAGTAGGACGGGAGCCTACGAGCAGTACTTC
D gene: .; V gene: TRBV6-4; clone size: few; J gene: TRBJ1-4; CDR3 protein: CASRALGQGIRFSMEKLFF; CDR3 DNA: TGTGCCAGCAGAGCATTAGGCCAGGGGATACGTTTTTCAATGGAAAAACTGTTTTTT
D gene: TRBD1; V gene: TRBV19; clone size: many; J gene: TRBJ1-2; CDR3 protein: CASRPGTGSIYGYTF; CDR3 DNA: TGTGCCAGTAGGCCGGGGACAGGGTCGATCTATGGCTACACCTTC
D gene: TRBD1; V gene: TRBV19; clone size: .; J gene: TRBJ2-2; CDR3 protein: CASSIRSLLHSGQGVNTGELFF; CDR3 DNA: TGTGCCAGTAGTATCCGTAGTCTGCTACACTCGGGACAGGGGGTGAACACCGGGGAGCTGTTTTTT
D gene: TRBD2; V gene: TRBV5-1; clone size: few; J gene: TRBJ2-5; CDR3 protein: CASSLPTNTLTSGSFETQYF; CDR3 DNA: TGCGCCAGCAGCCTTCCCACCAACACTTTAACTAGCGGGAGCTTTGAGACCCAGTACTTC
D gene: TRBD1; V gene: TRBV11-2; clone size: many; J gene: TRBJ2-7; CDR3 protein: CASSETGSSYEQYF; CDR3 DNA: TGTGCCAGCAGCGAGACAGGGAGTTCCTACGAGCAGTACTTC
D gene: .; V gene: TRBV7-6; clone size: few; J gene: TRBJ1-2; CDR3 protein: CASSQPLRNGYTF; CDR3 DNA: TGTGCCAGCAGCCAACCCCTACGGAATGGCTACACCTTC
D gene: TRBD1; V gene: TRBV7-9; clone size: many; J gene: TRBJ1-4; CDR3 protein: CASSQTRDRGTEKLFF; CDR3 DNA: TGTGCCAGCAGTCAAACCCGGGACAGGGGTACTGAAAAACTGTTTTTT
D gene: TRBD1; V gene: TRBV7-2; clone size: few; J gene: TRBJ1-2; CDR3 protein: CASRSGTGKRDGYTF; CDR3 DNA: TGTGCCAGCAGATCCGGGACAGGGAAGAGGGATGGCTACACCTTC
D gene: .; V gene: TRBV9; clone size: many; J gene: TRBJ1-6; CDR3 protein: CASSPGPLPTSSPLHF; CDR3 DNA: TGTGCCAGCAGCCCCGGCCCACTCCCTACCAGTTCACCCCTCCACTTT
D gene: TRBD2; V gene: TRBV20-1; clone size: .; J gene: TRBJ2-6; CDR3 protein: CSASTAPGLAGEYGANVLTF; CDR3 DNA: TGCAGTGCTTCCACCGCTCCGGGACTAGCGGGAGAATATGGGGCCAACGTCCTGACTTTC
D gene: .; V gene: TRBV2; clone size: .; J gene: TRBJ1-1; CDR3 protein: CASSDGPTSSAFF; CDR3 DNA: TGTGCCAGCAGTGATGGACCTACGTCCTCGGCTTTCTTT
D gene: TRBD1; V gene: TRBV20-1; clone size: few; J gene: TRBJ1-6; CDR3 protein: CSARQGVNSPLHF; CDR3 DNA: TGCAGTGCTAGACAGGGGGTAAATTCACCCCTCCACTTT
D gene: .; V gene: TRBV25-1; clone size: .; J gene: TRBJ1-1; CDR3 protein: CASSVPGKTEAFF; CDR3 DNA: TGTGCCAGCAGTGTCCCAGGGAAGACTGAAGCTTTCTTT
D gene: TRBD1; V gene: TRBV25-1; clone size: few; J gene: TRBJ2-3; CDR3 protein: CASTGTGSPDTQYF; CDR3 DNA: TGTGCCAGCACCGGGACAGGGAGTCCAGATACGCAGTATTTT
D gene: TRBD1; V gene: TRBV14; clone size: .; J gene: TRBJ1-2; CDR3 protein: CASSPHQGAGVYGYTF; CDR3 DNA: TGTGCCAGCAGCCCCCATCAGGGGGCCGGGGTCTATGGCTACACCTTC
D gene: .; V gene: TRBV29-1; clone size: .; J gene: TRBJ1-2; CDR3 protein: CSAGGDGYTF; CDR3 DNA: TGCAGCGCGGGGGGGGATGGCTACACCTTC
D gene: .; V gene: TRBV20-1; clone size: .; J gene: TRBJ2-2; CDR3 protein: CSARDLEGLPGELFF; CDR3 DNA: TGCAGTGCTAGAGATCTTGAGGGATTACCCGGGGAGCTGTTTTTT
D gene: .; V gene: TRBV29-1; clone size: few; J gene: TRBJ2-7; CDR3 protein: CSVEKGGTGRYEQYF; CDR3 DNA: TGCAGCGTTGAAAAGGGGGGTACAGGGAGGTACGAGCAGTACTTC
D gene: .; V gene: TRBV2; clone size: .; J gene: TRBJ2-1; CDR3 protein: CASSSLGVLVEQFF; CDR3 DNA: TGTGCCAGCAGCAGTTTGGGCGTTTTGGTTGAGCAGTTCTTC
D gene: .; V gene: TRBV6-4; clone size: once; J gene: TRBJ1-4; CDR3 protein: CASSEHPGEKLFF; CDR3 DNA: TGTGCCAGCAGTGAGCATCCAGGGGAAAAACTGTTTTTT
D gene: .; V gene: TRBV20-1; clone size: .; J gene: TRBJ2-3; CDR3 protein: CSEVSFGTDTQYF; CDR3 DNA: TGCAGTGAAGTTTCGTTTGGCACAGATACGCAGTATTTT
D gene: .; V gene: TRBV7-9; clone size: .; J gene: TRBJ2-2; CDR3 protein: CASSPNGSGELFF; CDR3 DNA: TGTGCCAGCAGCCCCAACGGTTCCGGGGAGCTGTTTTTT
D gene: .; V gene: TRBV14; clone size: .; J gene: TRBJ2-5; CDR3 protein: CASSHYETQYF; CDR3 DNA: TGTGCCAGCAGCCACTATGAGACCCAGTACTTC
D gene: .; V gene: TRBV11-2; clone size: .; J gene: TRBJ2-7; CDR3 protein: CASSLDNEVAIYEQYF; CDR3 DNA: TGTGCCAGCAGCTTAGATAACGAAGTGGCAATCTACGAGCAGTACTTC
D gene: .; V gene: TRBV7-3; clone size: .; J gene: TRBJ2-3; CDR3 protein: CASSQPGLGTDTQYF; CDR3 DNA: TGTGCCAGCAGCCAGCCGGGGCTAGGAACAGATACGCAGTATTTT
D gene: .; V gene: TRBV7-9; clone size: .; J gene: TRBJ2-2; CDR3 protein: CASSLRVRTGELFF; CDR3 DNA: TGTGCCAGCAGCTTAAGGGTACGAACCGGGGAGCTGTTTTTT
D gene: .; V gene: TRBV13; clone size: many; J gene: TRBJ2-3; CDR3 protein: CASTLVADTQYF; CDR3 DNA: TGTGCCAGCACCCTAGTAGCAGATACGCAGTATTTT
D gene: TRBD2; V gene: TRBV19; clone size: once; J gene: TRBJ2-3; CDR3 protein: CASTPAGGPDTQYF; CDR3 DNA: TGTGCCAGTACTCCAGCGGGGGGGCCAGATACGCAGTATTTT
D gene: TRBD2; V gene: TRBV7-2; clone size: .; J gene: TRBJ2-3; CDR3 protein: CASSLTSRDTQYF; CDR3 DNA: TGTGCCAGCAGCTTGACTAGCAGAGATACGCAGTATTTT
D gene: .; V gene: TRBV25-1; clone size: few; J gene: TRBJ2-1; CDR3 protein: CACGDNEQFF; CDR3 DNA: TGTGCCTGTGGGGACAATGAGCAGTTCTTC
D gene: .; V gene: TRBV19; clone size: few; J gene: TRBJ2-6; CDR3 protein: CASSIGTAGANVLTF; CDR3 DNA: TGTGCCAGTAGTATAGGGACAGCGGGGGCCAACGTCCTGACTTTC
D gene: .; V gene: TRBV9; clone size: medium-sized; J gene: TRBJ2-1; CDR3 protein: CASSVSLGGLYNEQFF; CDR3 DNA: TGTGCCAGCAGCGTTTCCCTTGGGGGGCTTTACAATGAGCAGTTCTTC
D gene: TRBD1; V gene: TRBV27; clone size: once; J gene: TRBJ1-5; CDR3 protein: CASSSADRRKPQHF; CDR3 DNA: TGTGCCAGCAGTTCTGCGGACAGGCGGAAGCCCCAGCATTTT
D gene: TRBD2; V gene: TRBV10-3; clone size: once; J gene: TRBJ2-3; CDR3 protein: CAISETSSRLADLTDTQYF; CDR3 DNA: TGTGCCATCAGTGAGACCTCCTCAAGACTAGCGGACCTCACAGATACGCAGTATTTT
D gene: TRBD1; V gene: TRBV20-1; clone size: few; J gene: TRBJ2-7; CDR3 protein: CSARDRTGWYEQYF; CDR3 DNA: TGCAGTGCTAGAGATCGGACAGGGTGGTACGAGCAGTACTTC